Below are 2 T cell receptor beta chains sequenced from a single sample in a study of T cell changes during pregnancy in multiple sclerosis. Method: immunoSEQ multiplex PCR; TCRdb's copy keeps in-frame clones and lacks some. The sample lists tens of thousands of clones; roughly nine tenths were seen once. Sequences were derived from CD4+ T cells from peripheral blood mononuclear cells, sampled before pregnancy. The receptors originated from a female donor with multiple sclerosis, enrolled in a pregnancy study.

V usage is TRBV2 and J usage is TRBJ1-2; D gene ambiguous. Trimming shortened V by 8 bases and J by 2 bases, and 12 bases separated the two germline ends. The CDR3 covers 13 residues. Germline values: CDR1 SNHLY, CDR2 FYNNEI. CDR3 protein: CASPPRENYGYTF. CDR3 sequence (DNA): TGTGCCAGCCCCCCGAGAGAGAACTATGGCTACACCTTC.

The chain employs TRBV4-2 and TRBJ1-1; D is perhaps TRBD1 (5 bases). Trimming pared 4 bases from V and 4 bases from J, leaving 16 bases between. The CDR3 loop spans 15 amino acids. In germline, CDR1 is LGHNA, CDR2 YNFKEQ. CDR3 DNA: TGTGCCAGCAGCCCGCAGCGTTTCGGGGGCACTGAAGCTTTCTTT. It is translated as CASSPQRFGGTEAFF.